Detailed here is one TCR beta chain. The CDR3 is 16 residues long. Germline CDR1 reads KGHSH; CDR2 reads LQKENI. Trimming stripped 2 bases from V and 3 bases from J, with 17 bases between. This sample is drawn from a study of blood T cell repertoires in COVID-19. Study as a whole: Specimens from acute and convalescent COVID-19 originated in the United States, Italy and Spain. PBMCs, B-cell-depleted T cells, or T cells provided the cDNA or gDNA that made up the material.

Source study methods: Scientists estimated how many nucleated cells there were by amplifying reference gene primers. Here immunoSEQ multiplex PCR was the method, and the copy in TCRdb shows in-frame clones only, minus some. V and J calls and clone size are given by that table; D and trimming were obtained from the DNA. The table shows 35,000 to 55,000 clones, with around 83% occurring only once. The TCR originated in a man aged 60 to 75 with active COVID-19. Sequenced input: peripheral blood. The rearrangement joins TRBV18 to TRBJ2-7; tentative D call: TRBD1 (6 bases). The CDR3 here is CASSPTHKDSRYEQYF. The CDR3 bases are TGTGCCAGCTCACCAACCCATAAGGACAGCCGCTACGAGCAGTACTTC.